This paragraph reports one T cell receptor beta chain. The protocol was immunoSEQ multiplex PCR, while the TCRdb copy is restricted to in-frame clones and leaves out a portion. The sample yields about 71,000 clones, 80% to 90% seen once. This specimen comes from a study of blood T cell repertoires in COVID-19. Germline V gene sequence: CDR1 MNHEY, CDR2 SMNVEV (reference sequence). The CDR3 runs 12 residues. V was trimmed by 10 bases and J by 3 bases, leaving 13 bases between them. Sequenced material: peripheral blood. This sequence joins TRBV27 and TRBJ2-7; D may be TRBD2 (6 bases). This receptor was identified in a man aged 25-45 years with acute or convalescent COVID-19. The DNA of the CDR3 is TGTGCCACCCGGGGGTACAACTACGAGCAGTACTTC. As protein: CATRGYNYEQYF.